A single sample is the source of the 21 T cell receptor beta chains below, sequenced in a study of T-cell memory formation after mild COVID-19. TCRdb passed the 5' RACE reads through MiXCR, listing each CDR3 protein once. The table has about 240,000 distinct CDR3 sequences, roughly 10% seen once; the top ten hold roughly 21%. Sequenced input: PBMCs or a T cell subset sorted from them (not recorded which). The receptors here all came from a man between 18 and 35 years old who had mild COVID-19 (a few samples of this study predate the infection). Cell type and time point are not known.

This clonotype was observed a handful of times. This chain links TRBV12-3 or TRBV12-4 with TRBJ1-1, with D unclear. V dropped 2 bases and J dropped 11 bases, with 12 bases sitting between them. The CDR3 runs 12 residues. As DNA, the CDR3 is TGTGCCAGCAGTTTAAGGACCTTGACCGCTTTCTTT. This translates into CASSLRTLTAFF.

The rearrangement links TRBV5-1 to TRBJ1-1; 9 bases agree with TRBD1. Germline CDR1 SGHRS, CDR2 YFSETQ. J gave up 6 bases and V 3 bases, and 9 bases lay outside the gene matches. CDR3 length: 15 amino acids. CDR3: CASSSTGGGTPEAFF. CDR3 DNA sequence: TGCGCCAGCAGCTCCACAGGGGGCGGAACCCCTGAAGCTTTCTTT.

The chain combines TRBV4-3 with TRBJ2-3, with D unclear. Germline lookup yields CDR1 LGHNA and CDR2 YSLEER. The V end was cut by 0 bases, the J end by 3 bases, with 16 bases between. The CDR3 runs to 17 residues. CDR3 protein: CASSQDAPGPLTDTQYF. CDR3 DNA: TGCGCCAGCAGCCAAGATGCTCCCGGGCCTCTAACAGATACGCAGTATTTT.

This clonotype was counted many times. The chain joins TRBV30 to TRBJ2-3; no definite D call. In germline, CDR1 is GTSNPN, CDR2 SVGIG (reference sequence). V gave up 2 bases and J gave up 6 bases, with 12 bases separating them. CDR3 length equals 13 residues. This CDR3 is CAWSPNAGDTQYF. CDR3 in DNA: TGTGCCTGGAGTCCCAACGCTGGGGATACGCAGTATTTT.

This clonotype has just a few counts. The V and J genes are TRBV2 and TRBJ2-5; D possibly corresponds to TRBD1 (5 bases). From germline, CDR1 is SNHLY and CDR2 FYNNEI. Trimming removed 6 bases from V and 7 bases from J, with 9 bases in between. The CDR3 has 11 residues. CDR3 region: CASSGQGTQYF. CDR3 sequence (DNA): TGTGCCAGCAGCGGCCAGGGGACCCAGTACTTC.

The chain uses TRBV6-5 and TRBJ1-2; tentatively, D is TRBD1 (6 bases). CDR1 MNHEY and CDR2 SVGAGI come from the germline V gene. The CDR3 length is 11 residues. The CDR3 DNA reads TGTGCTACAGGGAAAAACTATGGCTACACCTTC. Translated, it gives CATGKNYGYTF.

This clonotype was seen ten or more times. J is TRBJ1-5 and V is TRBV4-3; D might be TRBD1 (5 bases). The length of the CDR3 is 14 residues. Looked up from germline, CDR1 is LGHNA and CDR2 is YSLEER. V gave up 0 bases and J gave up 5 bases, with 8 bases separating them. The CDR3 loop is CASSQDPGDQPQHF. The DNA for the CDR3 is TGCGCCAGCAGCCAAGATCCGGGGGATCAGCCCCAGCATTTT.

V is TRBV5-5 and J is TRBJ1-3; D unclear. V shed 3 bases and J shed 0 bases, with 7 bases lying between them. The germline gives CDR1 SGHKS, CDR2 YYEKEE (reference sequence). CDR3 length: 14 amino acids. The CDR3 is CASSSLSSGNTIYF. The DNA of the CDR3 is TGTGCCAGCAGCTCCTTGTCCTCTGGAAACACCATATATTTT.

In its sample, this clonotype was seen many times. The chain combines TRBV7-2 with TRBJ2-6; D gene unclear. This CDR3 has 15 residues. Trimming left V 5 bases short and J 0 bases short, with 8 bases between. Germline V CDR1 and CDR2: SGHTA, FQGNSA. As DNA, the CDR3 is TGTGCCAGCAGCCCAGGAATCTCTGGGGCCAACGTCCTGACTTTC. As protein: CASSPGISGANVLTF. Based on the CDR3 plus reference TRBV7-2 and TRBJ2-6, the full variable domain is GAGVSQSPSNKVTEKGKDVELRCDPISGHTALYWYRQSLGQGLEFLIYFQGNSAPDKSGLPSDRFSAERTGGSVSTLTIQRTQQEDSAVYLCASSPGISGANVLTFGAGSRLTVL.

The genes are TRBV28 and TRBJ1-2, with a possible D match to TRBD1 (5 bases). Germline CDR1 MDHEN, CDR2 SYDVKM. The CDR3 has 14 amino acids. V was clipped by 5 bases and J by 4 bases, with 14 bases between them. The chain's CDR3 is CASSNAQASYGYTF. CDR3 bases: TGTGCCAGCAGTAATGCACAGGCCAGCTATGGCTACACCTTC.

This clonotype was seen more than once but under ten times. CDR3 region: CASSGGQEQYYGYTF. The CDR3, as DNA: TGTGCCAGCAGCGGGGGACAGGAACAATATTATGGCTACACCTTC. This chain links TRBV9 with TRBJ1-2, with 8 positions matching TRBD1. With 3 bases clipped from V and 5 bases from J, the junction kept 9 bases outside the gene matches. Germline lookup yields CDR1 SGDLS and CDR2 YYNGEE. This CDR3 has 15 residues.

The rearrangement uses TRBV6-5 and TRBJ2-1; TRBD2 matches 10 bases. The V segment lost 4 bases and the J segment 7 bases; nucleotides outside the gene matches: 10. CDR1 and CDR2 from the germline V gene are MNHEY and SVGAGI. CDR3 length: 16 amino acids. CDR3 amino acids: CASSSEASGGGNEQFF. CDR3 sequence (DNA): TGTGCCAGCAGTTCGGAGGCTAGCGGGGGAGGTAATGAGCAGTTCTTC.

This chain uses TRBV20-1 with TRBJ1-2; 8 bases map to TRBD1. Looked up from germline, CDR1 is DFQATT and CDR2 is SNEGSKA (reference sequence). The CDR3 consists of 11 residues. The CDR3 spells CRTGDYYGYTF. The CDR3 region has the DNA TGCAGGACAGGGGACTACTATGGCTACACCTTC.

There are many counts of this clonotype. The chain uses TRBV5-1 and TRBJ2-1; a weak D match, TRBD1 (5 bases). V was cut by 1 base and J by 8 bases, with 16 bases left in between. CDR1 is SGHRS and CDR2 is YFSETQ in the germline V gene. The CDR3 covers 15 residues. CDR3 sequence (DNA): TGCGCCAGCAGCTTGAGGGGTCGGGTTGTCGATGAGCAGTTCTTC. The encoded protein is CASSLRGRVVDEQFF.

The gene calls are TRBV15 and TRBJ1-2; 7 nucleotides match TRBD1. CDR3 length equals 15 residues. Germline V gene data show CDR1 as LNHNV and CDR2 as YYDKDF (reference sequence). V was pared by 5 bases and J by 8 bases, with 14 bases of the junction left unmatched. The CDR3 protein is CATSLQGSTTRGYTF. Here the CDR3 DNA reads TGTGCCACCAGCTTACAGGGGAGTACGACGCGGGGCTACACCTTC.

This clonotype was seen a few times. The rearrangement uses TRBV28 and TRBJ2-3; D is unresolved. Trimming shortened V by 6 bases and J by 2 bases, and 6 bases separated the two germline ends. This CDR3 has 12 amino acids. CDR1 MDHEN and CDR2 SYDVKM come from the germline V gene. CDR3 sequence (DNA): TGTGCCAGCAGCGCCTTCACAGATACGCAGTATTTT. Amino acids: CASSAFTDTQYF.

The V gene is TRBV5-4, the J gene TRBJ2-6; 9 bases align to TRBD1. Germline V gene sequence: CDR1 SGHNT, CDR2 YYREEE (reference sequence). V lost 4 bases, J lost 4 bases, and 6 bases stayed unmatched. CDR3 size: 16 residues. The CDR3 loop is CASSRTGEYGANVLTF. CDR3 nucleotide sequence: TGTGCCAGCAGCCGGACAGGGGAGTACGGGGCCAACGTCCTGACTTTC.

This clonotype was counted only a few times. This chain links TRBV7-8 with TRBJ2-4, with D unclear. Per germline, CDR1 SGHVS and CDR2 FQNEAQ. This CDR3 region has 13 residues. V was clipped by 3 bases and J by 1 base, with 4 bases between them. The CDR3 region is CASSFRAKNIQYF. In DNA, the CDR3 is TGTGCCAGCAGCTTCAGGGCCAAAAACATTCAGTACTTC. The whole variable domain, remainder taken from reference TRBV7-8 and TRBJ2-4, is GAGVSQSPRYKVAKRGQDVALRCDPISGHVSLFWYQQALGQGPEFLTYFQNEAQLDKSGLPSDRFFAERPEGSVSTLKIQRTQQEDSAVYLCASSFRAKNIQYFGAGTRLSVL.

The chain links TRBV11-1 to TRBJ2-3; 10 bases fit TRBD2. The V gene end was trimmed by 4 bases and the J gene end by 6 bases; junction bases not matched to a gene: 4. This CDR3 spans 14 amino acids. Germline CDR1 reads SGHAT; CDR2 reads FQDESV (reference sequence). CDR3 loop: CASSSSGGPDTQYF. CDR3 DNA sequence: TGTGCCAGCAGCTCTAGCGGGGGCCCCGATACGCAGTATTTT.

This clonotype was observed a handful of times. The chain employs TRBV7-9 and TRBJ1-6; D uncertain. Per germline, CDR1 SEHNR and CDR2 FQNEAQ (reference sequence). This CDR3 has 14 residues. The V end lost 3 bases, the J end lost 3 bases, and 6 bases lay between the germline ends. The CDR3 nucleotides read TGTGCCAGCAGCTTCCGGGACTATAATTCACCCCTCCACTTT. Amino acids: CASSFRDYNSPLHF.

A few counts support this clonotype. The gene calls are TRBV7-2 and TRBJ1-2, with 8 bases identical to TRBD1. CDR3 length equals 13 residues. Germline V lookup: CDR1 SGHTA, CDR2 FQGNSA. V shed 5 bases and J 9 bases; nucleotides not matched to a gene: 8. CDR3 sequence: CASSDQGAGSYTF. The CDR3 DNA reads TGTGCCAGCAGCGATCAGGGGGCTGGAAGCTACACCTTC.